One and the same sample provided the 32 T cell receptor beta chains below, sequenced in a study of T cell responses to AZD1222 COVID-19 vaccine. Only in-frame clones appear in the TCRdb table, and some are missing; sequencing was by immunoSEQ multiplex PCR. The sample shows tens of thousands of clones, 70% to 90% of them seen only once. The source was peripheral blood, collected on day 0 of AZD1222 vaccination. These receptors were obtained from an adult in good health.

The CDR3 is CASSQAEAPLHF. The CDR3 DNA is TGTGCCAGCAGCCAAGCGGAGGCACCCCTCCACTTT. The chain joins TRBV3-1 (or the pseudogene TRBV3-2) to TRBJ1-6, with D unresolved. CDR1 and CDR2 from the germline V gene are LGHDT and YNNKEL (reference sequence). The CDR3 has 12 amino acids. Trimming removed 1 base from V and 11 bases from J, with 6 bases in between.

This chain links TRBV4-2 with TRBJ2-2; no firm D call. The CDR3 sequence is 15 residues long. Trimming removed 2 bases at V and 0 bases at J, with 7 bases between. Germline-derived CDR1 and CDR2 are LGHNA and YNFKEQ. CDR3 sequence (DNA): TGTGCCAGCAGCCAACAAGCTACGAACACCGGGGAGCTGTTTTTT. It specifies CASSQQATNTGELFF.

The V gene is TRBV13, the J gene TRBJ2-1, with 11 bases lining up with TRBD1. The CDR3 covers 15 residues. The germline gives CDR1 PRHDT, CDR2 FYEKMQ (reference sequence). V was pared by 5 bases and J by 7 bases, with 7 bases of the junction left unmatched. The CDR3 DNA reads as TGTGCCAGCAGCCAGGACAGGGGGCCAAGAAATGAGCAGTTCTTC. Its protein product is CASSQDRGPRNEQFF.

The rearrangement joins TRBV2 to TRBJ2-7, with unresolved D. Germline V gene data show CDR1 as SNHLY and CDR2 as FYNNEI. Trimming removed 9 bases from V and 0 bases from J, with 15 bases in between. The CDR3 spans 14 residues. The CDR3 DNA reads TGTGCCAGTTTAGACACGTCAGACTCCTACGAGCAGTACTTC. Encoded protein: CASLDTSDSYEQYF.

The CDR3, as DNA: TGTGCCAGTAGTATAGGACAGGGCGGCGGTGAAGCTTTCTTT. Protein sequence: CASSIGQGGGEAFF. This chain joins TRBV19 and TRBJ1-1, with 7 nucleotides matching TRBD1. CDR3 length equals 14 residues. J lost 7 bases, V lost 1 base, and 6 bases had no gene match. Germline CDR1 LNHDA, CDR2 SQIVND (reference sequence).

The chain joins TRBV10-3 to TRBJ1-4; D is possibly TRBD1 (5 bases). Trimming stripped 8 bases from V and 0 bases from J, with 16 bases between. The CDR3 sequence is 16 residues long. CDR1 is ENHRY, CDR2 SYGVKD, per germline. In DNA form, the CDR3 reads TGTGCCATCGCAGCACAGGCCACAGCAACTAATGAAAAACTGTTTTTT. Its translation is CAIAAQATATNEKLFF.

The chain combines TRBV7-2 with TRBJ2-7; weak D call: TRBD1 (6 bases). Trimming stripped 5 bases from V and 2 bases from J, with 19 bases between. The CDR3 runs 16 residues. Germline V gene lookup returns CDR1 SGHTA and CDR2 FQGNSA. The CDR3 is CASSGRPSTGPYEQYF. The CDR3 coding sequence is TGTGCCAGCAGCGGCCGCCCTTCTACAGGGCCCTACGAGCAGTACTTC.

V usage is TRBV3-1 (or the pseudogene TRBV3-2) and J usage is TRBJ1-1; D not resolved. CDR3 length: 17 residues. The germline V and J ends were trimmed by 1 base and 2 bases, with 17 bases remaining between them. Looked up from germline, CDR1 is LGHDT and CDR2 is YNNKEL (reference sequence). The CDR3 nucleotides are TGTGCCAGCAGCCAAGGGAAGAACAGAGGCTTAAACACTGAAGCTTTCTTT. Translated, it gives CASSQGKNRGLNTEAFF.

The V gene is TRBV6-1, the J gene TRBJ2-7, with a possible D match to TRBD1 (5 bases). The V and J ends lost 2 bases and 0 bases respectively, with 8 bases between them. This CDR3 spans 14 amino acids. The germline gives CDR1 MNHNS, CDR2 SASEGT. The CDR3 loop reads CASSEYRSSYEQYF. CDR3 DNA sequence: TGTGCCAGCAGTGAATACAGGAGCTCCTACGAGCAGTACTTC.

The chain is built from TRBV7-9 and TRBJ2-7, with 9 bases matching TRBD1. The CDR3 totals 15 residues. Germline CDR1 and CDR2: SEHNR and FQNEAQ (reference sequence). Trimming removed 5 bases from V and 4 bases from J; junction bases left unmatched: 9. CDR3: CASSPGDRAGYEQYF. CDR3 nucleotide sequence: TGTGCCAGCAGCCCGGGGGACAGGGCGGGGTACGAGCAGTACTTC.

The chain joins TRBV5-1 to TRBJ2-3; no clear D gene. CDR3 length equals 13 residues. Trimming pared 5 bases from V and 1 base from J, leaving 8 bases between. The germline gives CDR1 SGHRS, CDR2 YFSETQ. CDR3 amino acids: CASSPVGTDTQYF. The CDR3 bases are TGCGCCAGCAGTCCAGTGGGCACAGATACGCAGTATTTT.

This rearrangement joins TRBV19 to TRBJ1-6, with 8 bases aligning to TRBD1. Germline CDR1 LNHDA, CDR2 SQIVND (reference sequence). The CDR3 is 13 residues long. Unmatched junction bases numbered 7, after V lost 9 bases and J lost 9 bases. For the CDR3, the DNA is TGTGCCAGCGGAGACAGGGGACGTTCACCCCTCCACTTT. Protein sequence: CASGDRGRSPLHF. The entire variable domain, with the rest obtained from reference TRBV19 and TRBJ1-6, is as follows: DGGITQSPKYLFRKEGQNVTLSCEQNLNHDAMYWYRQDPGQGLRLIYYSQIVNDFQKGDIAEGYSVSREKKESFPLTVTSAQKNPTAFYLCASGDRGRSPLHFGNGTRLTVT.

V and J are TRBV6-4 and TRBJ1-2; maybe TRBD1 (6 bases). In germline, CDR1 is MRHNA, CDR2 SNTAGT. Trimming removed 7 bases at V and 3 bases at J, with 12 bases between. The CDR3 length is 13 residues. The DNA of the CDR3 is TGTGCCAGCATCCAGACAGGTTACTATGGCTACACCTTC. Translation: CASIQTGYYGYTF.

The V gene is TRBV6-5, the J gene TRBJ1-3; 10 nucleotides line up with TRBD1. CDR3 length: 14 residues. Germline V CDR1 and CDR2: MNHEY, SVGAGI. The V segment lost 6 bases and the J segment 6 bases; nucleotides outside the gene matches: 5. The CDR3 region is CASRKGQGLNTIYF. The DNA for the CDR3 is TGTGCCAGCAGGAAGGGACAGGGGCTAAACACCATATATTTT.

In its sample, this clone was seen a few times. The J gene is TRBJ1-5, the V gene TRBV6-5, with no clear D. Trimming took off 7 bases at V and 5 bases at J, with 9 bases between the two ends. The germline V gene has CDR1 MNHEY and CDR2 SVGAGI. The CDR3 totals 12 residues. CDR3 coding DNA: TGTGCCAGCACGGGCAGAGATCAGCCCCAGCATTTT. Translating gives CASTGRDQPQHF.

The rearrangement joins TRBV7-2 to TRBJ2-1, with D maybe TRBD1 (5 bases). Germline loops: CDR1 SGHTA, CDR2 FQGNSA. The CDR3 is made up of 13 amino acids. Trimming left V 5 bases short and J 4 bases short, with 9 bases between. The CDR3 loop is CASSPDSYNEQFF. As DNA, the CDR3 is TGTGCCAGCAGCCCCGACAGTTACAATGAGCAGTTCTTC.

The chain joins TRBV5-8 to TRBJ2-1; TRBD2 matches 13 bases. This CDR3 comprises 15 residues. V trimming: 4 bases; J trimming: 4 bases; junction bases outside the gene matches: 2. CDR1 and CDR2 (germline): SGHTS, YDEGEE. For the CDR3, the DNA is TGTGCCAGCAGCGGGGGACTAGCGGGGTACAATGAGCAGTTCTTC. This codes for CASSGGLAGYNEQFF.

This clone was recorded once. V is TRBV6-1 and J is TRBJ2-7, with a possible D match to TRBD2 (8 bases). This CDR3 contains 19 residues. Trimming took 2 bases from V and 0 from J, leaving 23 bases between them. Germline CDR1 reads MNHNS; CDR2 reads SASEGT. This CDR3 is CASSESGGQQFPSSYEQYF. The CDR3 nucleotides read TGTGCCAGCAGTGAAAGCGGGGGACAGCAATTTCCGAGCTCCTACGAGCAGTACTTC.

This chain links TRBV5-1 with TRBJ2-1, with D uncertain. V lost 4 bases and J 0 bases, leaving 14 bases between the germline ends. The CDR3 covers 16 residues. CDR1 is SGHRS and CDR2 is YFSETQ in the germline V gene. The DNA of the CDR3 is TGCGCCAGCAGCCCTTCTAACACCGACTCCTACAATGAGCAGTTCTTC. This codes for CASSPSNTDSYNEQFF. Drawing the rest from reference TRBV5-1 and TRBJ2-1, the complete variable domain is KAGVTQTPRYLIKTRGQQVTLSCSPISGHRSVSWYQQTPGQGLQFLFEYFSETQRNKGNFPGRFSGRQFSNSRSEMNVSTLELGDSALYLCASSPSNTDSYNEQFFGPGTRLTVL.

This clone occurred a few times. The chain links TRBV3-1 (or the pseudogene TRBV3-2) to TRBJ2-7; 7 nucleotides align to TRBD2. This CDR3 contains 16 residues. Trimming cost V 1 base and J 1 base; bases outside gene matches: 7. Per germline, CDR1 LGHDT and CDR2 YNNKEL (reference sequence). The CDR3 is CASSQGSGGRSYEQYF. DNA for the CDR3: TGTGCCAGCAGCCAAGGGTCGGGGGGTCGTTCCTACGAGCAGTACTTC.

This chain connects TRBV19 to TRBJ2-3; D possibly corresponds to TRBD2 (6 bases). Trimming took off 4 bases at V and 9 bases at J, with 11 bases between the two ends. This CDR3 has 12 amino acids. Germline loops: CDR1 LNHDA, CDR2 SQIVND (reference sequence). CDR3 nucleotide sequence: TGTGCCAGTAGTACACTAGCTACGACGCAGTATTTT. Its translation is CASSTLATTQYF.

V usage is TRBV9 and J usage is TRBJ2-7; 8 nucleotides line up with TRBD1. This CDR3 is 15 amino acids long. J was trimmed by 2 bases and V by 3 bases; bases with no gene match: 7. Germline loops: CDR1 SGDLS, CDR2 YYNGEE. In DNA form, the CDR3 reads TGTGCCAGCAGCGCAGGACAGGGTTTCGCCTACGAGCAGTACTTC. Its translation is CASSAGQGFAYEQYF.

The V gene is TRBV28, the J gene TRBJ1-2; D gene ambiguous. This CDR3 is 14 amino acids long. Trimming stripped 3 bases from V and 6 bases from J, with 14 bases between. In germline, CDR1 is MDHEN, CDR2 SYDVKM. CDR3 DNA: TGTGCCAGCAGTTTTGAAGGGTTATCGCATGGCTACACCTTC. As protein: CASSFEGLSHGYTF.

V gene TRBV9 combines with J gene TRBJ2-1, with 11 bases identical to TRBD2. Germline CDR1 is SGDLS and CDR2 is YYNGEE. This CDR3 contains 17 residues. The junction had 4 bases not matched to a gene; V was cut back by 2 bases and J by 0 bases. CDR3 residues: CASSVGTSGSSYNEQFF. The CDR3 DNA reads TGTGCCAGCAGCGTCGGGACTAGCGGTAGCTCCTACAATGAGCAGTTCTTC. The whole variable domain, remainder taken from reference TRBV9 and TRBJ2-1, is DSGVTQTPKHLITATGQRVTLRCSPRSGDLSVYWYQQSLDQGLQFLIQYYNGEERAKGNILERFSAQQFPDLHSELNLSSLELGDSALYFCASSVGTSGSSYNEQFFGPGTRLTVL.

DNA of the CDR3: TGTGCCAGCAGTTACGGGGACAGGGTCGAGCAGTACTTC. Its translation is CASSYGDRVEQYF. The J gene is TRBJ2-7, the V gene TRBV6-6, with TRBD1 matching 9 bases. V lost 2 bases, J lost 6 bases, and 2 bases stayed unmatched. The length of the CDR3 is 13 residues. The germline CDR1 and CDR2 sequences are MNHNY and SVGAGI (reference sequence).

This clone turned up a few times. J is TRBJ1-5 and V is TRBV7-2; TRBD1 aligns across 8 bases. Germline V gives CDR1 SGHTA, CDR2 FQGNSA. The CDR3 runs 15 residues. Trimming cost V 0 bases and J 5 bases; bases outside gene matches: 3. CDR3 sequence reads: CASSLAGQGYQPQHF. CDR3 nucleotide sequence: TGTGCCAGCAGCTTAGCCGGACAGGGTTATCAGCCCCAGCATTTT.

The rearrangement links TRBV24-1 to TRBJ2-7, with 7 bases matching TRBD1. There are 14 residues in the CDR3. The junction had 7 bases not matched to a gene; V was cut back by 0 bases and J by 9 bases. CDR1 and CDR2 from the germline V gene are KGHDR and SFDVKD. This CDR3 is CATSDLKTGHGQYF. Here the CDR3 DNA reads TGTGCCACCAGTGATTTGAAGACAGGGCACGGGCAGTACTTC.

V gene TRBV14 combines with J gene TRBJ1-2, with D unclear. Per germline, CDR1 SGHDN and CDR2 FVKESK. The V gene lost 1 base and the J gene lost 2 bases, with 5 bases spanning the gap. This CDR3 region has 13 residues. CDR3 nucleotide sequence: TGTGCCAGCAGCCAAGGCACCAACTATGGCTACACCTTC. As protein: CASSQGTNYGYTF.

The CDR3 DNA is TGTGCCAGCAGCTTGGCCGGGACATGGGTCGAGCAGTACTTC. Amino acid sequence: CASSLAGTWVEQYF. V gene TRBV5-5 combines with J gene TRBJ2-7; tentatively, D is TRBD1 (6 bases). The V gene lost 0 bases and the J gene lost 6 bases, with 13 bases spanning the gap. The CDR3 is 14 residues long. CDR1 and CDR2 (germline): SGHKS, YYEKEE (reference sequence). Based on the CDR3 plus reference TRBV5-5 and TRBJ2-7, the full variable domain is DAGVTQSPTHLIKTRGQQVTLRCSPISGHKSVSWYQQVLGQGPQFIFQYYEKEERGRGNFPDRFSARQFPNYSSELNVNALLLGDSALYLCASSLAGTWVEQYFGPGTRLTVT.

V and J are TRBV18 and TRBJ2-7; D unresolved. The germline V gene encodes CDR1 KGHSH and CDR2 LQKENI. V dropped 2 bases and J dropped 3 bases, with 8 bases sitting between them. This CDR3 is 13 amino acids long. In DNA, the CDR3 is TGTGCCAGCTCACCAACCGCCCTCTACGAGCAGTACTTC. Protein sequence: CASSPTALYEQYF.

This clone has just one count. This chain joins TRBV5-6 and TRBJ2-5, with TRBD1 matching 8 bases. The CDR3 extends over 14 amino acids. After removal of 4 bases from V and 2 bases from J, the junction contained 4 bases not matched to a gene. Germline loops: CDR1 SGHDT, CDR2 YYEEEE. CDR3 in DNA: TGTGCCAGCAGCCGCCGACAGGGGCAAGAGACCCAGTACTTC. It yields the protein CASSRRQGQETQYF.

The chain employs TRBV7-9 and TRBJ2-7; D gene unclear. CDR1 and CDR2 from the germline V gene are SEHNR and FQNEAQ (reference sequence). The CDR3 is made up of 11 amino acids. Trimming shortened V by 4 bases and J by 7 bases, and 8 bases separated the two germline ends. The CDR3 spells CASSSKPEQYF. Written as DNA, the CDR3 is TGTGCCAGCAGCTCGAAACCGGAGCAGTACTTC.